These T cell receptor beta chains were read from a single sample in a study of regulatory T cells in long-lasting Graves disease. TCRdb passed the multiplex PCR reads through MiXCR, listing each CDR3 protein once. The sample yields about 500,000 distinct CDR3 sequences, about 17% seen once. This sample also belongs to another study, concerning T cells in Graves' hyperthyroidism and ophthalmopathy.

Specimen: peripheral blood mononuclear cells (PBMCs), collected at new diagnosis, from a patient treated with antithyroid drugs. Receptor source: a man aged 35 to 55 with Graves disease. Each CDR3 is given with its conserved first and last residue. D genes are given only for firm matches. Some rows have no size entry. The others give once, few or many, or a class for an expanded clone.

J | V | D | size | DNA | CDR3
TRBJ2-2 | TRBV19 | - | - | TGTGCCAGTAGTATGCAAGCCGTGAACACCGGGGAGCTGTTTTTT | CASSMQAVNTGELFF
TRBJ2-3 | TRBV10-3 | - | few | TGTGCCACCACTGGCACAGATACGCAGTATTTT | CATTGTDTQYF
TRBJ2-7 | TRBV5-4 | - | few | TGTGCCAGCGGCCGAGGAGCGGAAAGCTACGAGCAGTACTTC | CASGRGAESYEQYF
TRBJ1-5 | TRBV19 | TRBD1 | few | TGTGCCAGTATCCAGGGACAGGGCTATCAGCCCCAGCATTTT | CASIQGQGYQPQHF
TRBJ2-2 | TRBV13 | TRBD2 | - | TGTGCCAGCAGCTTAGCTGGACTAGCGGGATTAGCCGGGGAGCTGTTTTTT | CASSLAGLAGLAGELFF
TRBJ2-7 | TRBV20-1 | - | many | TGCAGTGCTAGAGATTCTACCGTCTCCTACGAGCAGTACTTC | CSARDSTVSYEQYF
TRBJ2-2 | TRBV2 | TRBD2 | many | TGTGCCAGCAGGAAGGGCCTAGCGGGAGGGCCCGGCGGGGAGCTGTTTTTT | CASRKGLAGGPGGELFF
TRBJ1-5 | TRBV28 | TRBD1 | - | TGTGCCAGCAGTTTCCCGAGGACAGGGGCTTATCAGCCCCAGCATTTT | CASSFPRTGAYQPQHF
TRBJ2-1 | TRBV5-1 | TRBD2 | many | TGCGCCAGCAGCTGGGGACTAGCGTCCAATGAGCAGTTCTTC | CASSWGLASNEQFF
TRBJ2-7 | TRBV4-1 | - | few | TGCGCCAGCAGCAAGCACCACTCCTACGAGCAGTACTTC | CASSKHHSYEQYF
TRBJ2-5 | TRBV24-1 | TRBD1 | many | TGTGCCACCAGTACCGACAGGGACCCCGCGGAGACCCAGTACTTC | CATSTDRDPAETQYF
TRBJ2-1 | TRBV5-1 | TRBD2 | many | TGCGCCAGCAGCGCGGACTTAGCGGGAAACAATGAGCAGTTCTTC | CASSADLAGNNEQFF
TRBJ2-1 | TRBV7-9 | - | many | TGTGCCAGCAGCCTACGGGGAGGTAAACTTTACGACAATGAGCAGTTCTTC | CASSLRGGKLYDNEQFF
TRBJ2-1 | TRBV20-1 | - | many | TGCAGTGCACAGACTAATGAGCAGTTCTTC | CSAQTNEQFF
TRBJ2-7 | TRBV5-1 | - | many | TGCGCCAGCAGCTTGGCGTCGGGTGGGGAAGAGCAGTACTTC | CASSLASGGEEQYF
TRBJ2-7 | TRBV11-3 | TRBD2 | many | TGTGCCAGCAGCTTAGGTGAGCGGGAGAACCACGAGCAGTACTTC | CASSLGERENHEQYF
TRBJ2-2 | TRBV30 | - | many | TGTGCCGGAGACAGCACCGGGGAGCTGTTTTTT | CAGDSTGELFF
TRBJ2-7 | TRBV28 | TRBD1 | few | TGTGCCAGCAGTTTATATTCCATGACAGGGGGCATTAACGAGCAGTACTTC | CASSLYSMTGGINEQYF
TRBJ2-7 | TRBV12-3/TRBV12-4 | TRBD1 | many | TGTGCCAGCAGGGCCGGGACAGGGAACGAGCAGTACTTC | CASRAGTGNEQYF
TRBJ1-6 | TRBV28 | TRBD1 | many | TGTGCCAGCAGCTATGCACAGGGGGACAATTCACCCCTCCACTTT | CASSYAQGDNSPLHF
TRBJ1-2 | TRBV11-2 | - | - | TGTGCCAGCAGCTTAGATACCGGCTTGGATGGCTACACCTTC | CASSLDTGLDGYTF
TRBJ1-5 | TRBV6-5 | - | many | TGTGCCAGCAGTTCAGGGGCGGGCAATCAGCCCCAGCATTTT | CASSSGAGNQPQHF
TRBJ2-3 | TRBV11-2 | - | - | TGTGCCAGCAGCTTCCACGGTGATACGCAGTATTTT | CASSFHGDTQYF
TRBJ2-7 | TRBV3-1 | - | - | TGTGCCAGCAGGCAGACAGGATCTTCGAACGAGCAGTACTTC | CASRQTGSSNEQYF